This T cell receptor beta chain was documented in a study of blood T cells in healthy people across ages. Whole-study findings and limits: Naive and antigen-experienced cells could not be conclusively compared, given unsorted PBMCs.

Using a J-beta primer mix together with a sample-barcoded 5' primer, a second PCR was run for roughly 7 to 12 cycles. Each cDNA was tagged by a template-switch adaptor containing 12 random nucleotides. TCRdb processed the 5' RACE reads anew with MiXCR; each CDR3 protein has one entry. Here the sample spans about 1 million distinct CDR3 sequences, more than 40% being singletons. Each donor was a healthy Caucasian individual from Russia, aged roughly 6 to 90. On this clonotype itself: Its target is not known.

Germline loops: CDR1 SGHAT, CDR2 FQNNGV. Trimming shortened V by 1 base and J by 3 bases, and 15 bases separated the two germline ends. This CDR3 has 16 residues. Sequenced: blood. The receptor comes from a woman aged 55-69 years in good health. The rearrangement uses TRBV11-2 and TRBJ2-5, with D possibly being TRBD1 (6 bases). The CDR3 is CASSLGGRGTEETQYF. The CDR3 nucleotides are TGTGCCAGCAGCTTAGGGGGCAGGGGAACTGAAGAGACCCAGTACTTC.